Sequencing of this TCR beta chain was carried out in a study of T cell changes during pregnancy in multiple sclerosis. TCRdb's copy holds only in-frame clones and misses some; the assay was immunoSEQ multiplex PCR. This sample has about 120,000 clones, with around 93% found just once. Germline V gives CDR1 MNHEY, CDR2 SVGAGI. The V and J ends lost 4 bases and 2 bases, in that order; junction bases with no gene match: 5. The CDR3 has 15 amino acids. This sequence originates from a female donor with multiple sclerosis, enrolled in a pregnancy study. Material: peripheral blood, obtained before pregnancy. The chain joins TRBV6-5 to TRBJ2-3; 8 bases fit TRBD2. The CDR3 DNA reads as TGTGCCAGCAGTTCATTAGCGGGGACCACAGATACGCAGTATTTT. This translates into CASSSLAGTTDTQYF.